This TCR beta chain was captured by sequencing in a study of shared clonotypes between healthy human individuals. Details on this clone: Antigen unknown.

CDR3 length: 14 amino acids. V was cut by 8 bases and J by 5 bases, with 16 bases left in between. Germline loops: CDR1 MDHEN, CDR2 SYDVKM. Sequenced by immunoSEQ multiplex PCR; TCRdb stores in-frame clones only, minus some. Among over a million clones listed, around 74% were seen once. Study outcomes and limitations: It was anticipated that sequencing depth would influence how many clonotypes donors shared.

The genes are TRBV28 and TRBJ1-5; D is perhaps TRBD1 (5 bases). The source material was memory CD4+ T cells sorted from blood. As for subset: CD45RA-negative fraction. The sequence derives from a man in his late teens or twenties in good health. The CDR3, as DNA: TGTGCCAGCTATAAACTTCAGGGAGATCAGCCCCAGCATTTT. The encoded protein is CASYKLQGDQPQHF.